These T cell receptor beta chains were read from a single sample in a study of the immune and genomic landscape of osteosarcoma. Clones were read by immunoSEQ multiplex PCR, and TCRdb kept only the in-frame ones, dropping some. The data hold several hundred clones, with around 76% observed a single time. Sequenced: osteosarcoma tumor tissue from the lung. These receptors all come from a human donor with osteosarcoma. The conserved cysteine and the conserved F or W are not part of the CDR3 here. Clone size, where shown, is once, few, many, or a class for clones that have expanded.

J gene,clone size,V gene,CDR3 protein
TRBJ2-1,few,TRBV27,ASSSTGLLNEQF
TRBJ2-2,-,TRBV9,ASSGTGNTGELF
TRBJ2-7,-,TRBV4-3,ASSQGGYEQY
TRBJ1-1,-,TRBV5-6,ASSLFPSTGGKGEAF
TRBJ2-1,-,TRBV2,ASSEGLARFQEQF
-,-,TRBV19,ASSADREPEQY
TRBJ2-3,-,TRBV13,ASSKNYRGRDTQY
TRBJ1-2,-,TRBV6-5,ASSLGQGWGYT
TRBJ1-6,-,TRBV10-1,ASSESGGLCKPLH
TRBJ2-7,-,TRBV7-2,ASSSRSLEQY
TRBJ1-6,once,TRBV7-5,ASSLVWASPLH
TRBJ1-1,-,TRBV9,ASSVGGVDTEAF
TRBJ1-2,-,TRBV11-2,ASSFPGGAYGYT
TRBJ1-4,-,TRBV7-9,ASSLGGPRSEKLF
TRBJ2-5,-,TRBV4-3,ASSQDWLDQETQY